This TCR beta chain derives from a study of chemoradiotherapy in HPV16-positive cancers. Germline CDR1 reads MNHEY; CDR2 reads SVGAGI. The CDR3 has 11 amino acids. V shed 5 bases and J shed 4 bases, with 6 bases lying between them. Points on this clone: Its antigen remains unidentified.

Study outcomes and limitations: Only a couple of HPV16-positive patients supplied the functional HPV-specificity definition.

Method: immunoSEQ multiplex PCR; TCRdb's copy keeps in-frame clones and lacks some. The sample contains 10,000 to 11,000 clones, around 70% of which appear only once. The specimen was taken from a patient who underwent chemoradiotherapy. This receptor was obtained from a human donor with HPV-associated anogenital cancer. The genes are TRBV6-5 and TRBJ2-7; D remains unclear. DNA of the CDR3: TGTGCCAGCAGTACCGGGTACGAGCAGTACGTC. This encodes CASSTGYEQYV.